The T cell receptor beta chain under discussion was sequenced for a study of response to subunit inactivated influenza vaccine. Study-wide findings and caveats: The authors offered the suggestion that each seasonal influenza vaccination recruits few new T cells.

Germline CDR1 LGHNA, CDR2 YNFKEQ. This CDR3 is built from 14 residues. V was pared by 0 bases and J by 11 bases, with 16 bases between. TCRdb ran MiXCR on the RT-PCR reads and lists one entry per CDR3 protein. Of about 160,000 distinct CDR3 sequences in the sample, 9.5% to 13% are singletons; the top ten hold around an eighth. Concerning this clonotype itself: The antigen is not known.

The chain is built from TRBV4-2 and TRBJ1-1; D call uncertain. Source: non-naive T cells sorted from PBMCs, taken roughly 46 days after vaccination. This receptor was obtained from a man in his fifties who received an inactivated influenza vaccine. The CDR3 here is CASSQESESRMAFF. The DNA of the CDR3 is TGTGCCAGCAGCCAAGAGAGCGAGTCGCGAATGGCTTTCTTT.